The clone carrying this T cell receptor beta chain was found a few times. The data were obtained in a study of Ad26.COV2.S vaccination and SARS-CoV-2 variants. The repertoire was sequenced with immunoSEQ multiplex PCR; TCRdb's copy has only in-frame clones and lacks some. The data hold 350,000 to 500,000 clones, with 90% observed a single time. The sample's treatment: roughly 20 received Ad26.COV2.S at low or high dose, single or two shots; a few received placebo; per-sample allocation not given. Day 63 after the first injection of vaccine or placebo was the sampling time. The CDR3 runs to 20 residues.

This sample comprised peripheral blood, obtained in a trial of Ad26.COV2.S vaccine versus placebo. The J gene is TRBJ2-5, the V gene TRBV1; the D call of TRBD2 is as the table states it, not checked on the DNA. TRBV1 is given as a pseudogene. The receptor was isolated from a person between 18 and 59 years old who received the Ad26.COV2.S COVID-19 vaccine or a placebo. The CDR3 loop is CTSSQDGRALAGGPQETQYF. Here the CDR3 DNA reads TGCACCAGCAGCCAAGATGGGCGGGCCCTAGCGGGAGGGCCCCAAGAGACCCAGTACTTC.